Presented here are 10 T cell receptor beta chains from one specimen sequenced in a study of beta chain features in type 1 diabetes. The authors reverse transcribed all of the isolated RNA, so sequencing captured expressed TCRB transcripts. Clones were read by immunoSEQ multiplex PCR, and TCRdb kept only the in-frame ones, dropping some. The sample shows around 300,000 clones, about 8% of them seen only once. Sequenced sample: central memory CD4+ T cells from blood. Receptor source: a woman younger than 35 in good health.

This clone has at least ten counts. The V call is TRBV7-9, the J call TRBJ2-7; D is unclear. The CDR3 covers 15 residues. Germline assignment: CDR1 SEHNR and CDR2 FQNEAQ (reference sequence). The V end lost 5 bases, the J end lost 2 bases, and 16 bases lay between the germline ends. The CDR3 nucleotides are TGTGCCAGCAGCGTCCCGACGCTAGGGACCTACGAGCAGTACTTC. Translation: CASSVPTLGTYEQYF.

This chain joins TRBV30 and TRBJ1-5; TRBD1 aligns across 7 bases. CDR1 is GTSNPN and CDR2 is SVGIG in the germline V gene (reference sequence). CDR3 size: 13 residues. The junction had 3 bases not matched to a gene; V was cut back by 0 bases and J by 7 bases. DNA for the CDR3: TGTGCCTGGAGTGTACGACAGGGACAGCCCCAGCATTTT. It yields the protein CAWSVRQGQPQHF.

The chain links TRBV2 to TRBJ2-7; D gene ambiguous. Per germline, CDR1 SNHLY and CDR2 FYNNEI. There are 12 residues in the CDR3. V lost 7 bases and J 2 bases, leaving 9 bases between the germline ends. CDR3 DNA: TGTGCCAGCAATCAGAGAACCTACGAGCAGTACTTC. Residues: CASNQRTYEQYF. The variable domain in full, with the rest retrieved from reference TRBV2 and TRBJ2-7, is EPEVTQTPSHQVTQMGQEVILRCVPISNHLYFYWYRQILGQKVEFLVSFYNNEISEKSEIFDDQFSVERPDGSNFTLKIRSTKLEDSAMYFCASNQRTYEQYFGPGTRLTVT.

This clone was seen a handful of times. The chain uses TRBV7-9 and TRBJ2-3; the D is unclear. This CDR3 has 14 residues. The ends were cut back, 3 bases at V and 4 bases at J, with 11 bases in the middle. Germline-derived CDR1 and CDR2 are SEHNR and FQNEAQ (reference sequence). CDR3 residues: CASSFYLKADTQYF. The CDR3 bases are TGTGCCAGCAGCTTTTACTTAAAGGCAGATACGCAGTATTTT.

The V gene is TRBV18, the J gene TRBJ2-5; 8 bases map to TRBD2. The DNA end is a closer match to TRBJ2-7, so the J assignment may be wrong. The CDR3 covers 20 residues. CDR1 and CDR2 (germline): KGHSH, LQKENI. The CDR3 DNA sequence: TGTGCCAGCTCACCGCGTTACAGCGGGAGTAGCGGAGATATCTCCTACGAGCAGTACTTC. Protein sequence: CASSPRYSGSSGDISYEQYF.

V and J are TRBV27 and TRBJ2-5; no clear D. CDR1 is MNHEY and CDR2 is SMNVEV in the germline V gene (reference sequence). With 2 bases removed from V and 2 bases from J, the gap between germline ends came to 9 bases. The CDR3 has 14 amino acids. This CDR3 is CASSLMGPQETQYF. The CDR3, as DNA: TGTGCCAGCAGTTTAATGGGCCCACAAGAGACCCAGTACTTC.

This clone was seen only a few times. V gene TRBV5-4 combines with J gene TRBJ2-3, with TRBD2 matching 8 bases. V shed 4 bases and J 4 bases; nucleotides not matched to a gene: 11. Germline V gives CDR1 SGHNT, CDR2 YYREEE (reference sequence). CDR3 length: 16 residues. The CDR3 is CASSPIAGRAADTQYF. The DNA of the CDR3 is TGTGCCAGCAGCCCCATAGCGGGGAGGGCGGCAGATACGCAGTATTTT.

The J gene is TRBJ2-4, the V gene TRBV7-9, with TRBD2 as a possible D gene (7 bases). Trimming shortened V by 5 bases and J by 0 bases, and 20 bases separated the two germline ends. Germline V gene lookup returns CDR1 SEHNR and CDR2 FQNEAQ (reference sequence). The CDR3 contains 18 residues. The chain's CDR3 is CASSIGLGGGSAKNIQYF. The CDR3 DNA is TGTGCCAGCAGCATCGGACTTGGCGGGGGCTCAGCCAAAAACATTCAGTACTTC.

CDR3 sequence: CASSPDSPMLNSPLHF. CDR3 sequence (DNA): TGTGCCAGCAGCCCGGACAGCCCGATGCTTAATTCACCCCTCCACTTT. This rearrangement joins TRBV7-6 to TRBJ1-6; tentative D call: TRBD1 (6 bases). This CDR3 is 16 amino acids long. V shed 5 bases and J shed 6 bases, with 17 bases lying between them. The germline V gene encodes CDR1 SGHVS and CDR2 FNYEAQ.

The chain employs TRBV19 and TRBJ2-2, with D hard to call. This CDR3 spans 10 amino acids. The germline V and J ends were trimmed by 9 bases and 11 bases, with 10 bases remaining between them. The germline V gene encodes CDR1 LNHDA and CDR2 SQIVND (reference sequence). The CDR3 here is CARILNELFF. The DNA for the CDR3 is TGTGCCAGAATCCTCAATGAGCTGTTTTTT.